The TCR beta chain under discussion was sequenced for a study of radiotherapy plus CTLA-4 blockade in lung cancer. Study information: Objective responses were seen in about a sixth of patients, disease control in 31%.

CTLA-4 blockade using ipilimumab, together with focal radiation, was received by patients with chemo-refractory metastatic non-small-cell lung cancer. General observations from the study: Increased serum interferon-beta after radiation also reportedly predicted response strongly. TCR clones of tumor origin grew in blood after radiotherapy plus ipilimumab.

The table came from immunoSEQ multiplex PCR; TCRdb's copy has only in-frame clones and leaves some out. In the table there are 80,000 to 95,000 clones, approximately 80% of which are singletons. In regard to this clone: Its antigen is currently unknown.

J was trimmed by 6 bases and V by 5 bases; bases with no gene match: 15. The germline gives CDR1 SGHAT, CDR2 FQNNGV. This CDR3 spans 16 amino acids. V and J are TRBV11-2 and TRBJ2-5; 7 positions match TRBD2. This clonotype originated in a human donor with non-small cell lung cancer that progressed on radiotherapy plus ipilimumab. Material: peripheral blood, obtained from a patient treated with radiotherapy plus ipilimumab. As DNA, the CDR3 is TGTGCCAGCAGCCCCATAGTCAGCGGGATACTGAAGACCCAGTACTTC. Amino acid sequence: CASSPIVSGILKTQYF.